This T cell receptor (beta chain) stems from a study of cytomegalovirus exposure and HLA in healthy donors. Study context: Early released data had 80 million or so unique TCRs, all coming from HLA-typed donors.

General study points: CMV serostatus was the sole immune exposure data available. A later look showed TCR association rates differing by HLA locus, highest for DRB1 and lowest for HLA-C.

Turning to this clone: Its antigen remains unidentified.

V shed 5 bases and J shed 8 bases, with 16 bases lying between them. Germline CDR1 and CDR2: GTSNPN and SVGIG (reference sequence). The CDR3 is made up of 14 amino acids. PCR amplification relied on 60 Vbeta primers (plus 13 Jbeta primers). Here immunoSEQ multiplex PCR was the method, and the copy in TCRdb shows in-frame clones only, minus some. The profile shows 120,000 or so clones, about 68% of them singletons. The gene calls are TRBV30 and TRBJ1-6, with D possibly being TRBD1 (6 bases). The sample was PBMCs. The clonotype comes from a man aged 40-49 years in good health and CMV-seropositive. Here the CDR3 DNA reads TGTGCCTGGGGCCTTGGGCAGGGGCATTCACCCCTCCACTTT. Residues: CAWGLGQGHSPLHF. Together with reference TRBV30 and TRBJ1-6, the CDR3 gives the full variable domain: SQTIHQWPATLVQPVGSPLSLECTVEGTSNPNLYWYRQAAGRGLQLLFYSVGIGQISSEVPQNLSASRPQDRQFILSSKKLLLSDSGFYLCAWGLGQGHSPLHFGNGTRLTVT.